One and the same sample provided the 32 T cell receptor beta chains below, sequenced in a study of cytomegalovirus exposure and HLA in healthy donors (dated by TCRdb to about 2017). Library generation was performed with the immunoSEQ multiplex PCR assay. A mixture of 60 forward primers for TCR Vbeta segments and 13 reverse primers for TCR Jbeta segments was used in the multiplex PCR. TCRdb provides this immuneACCESS table in a form limited to in-frame rearrangements. Some clones are lacking; in checked studies, under half of them reflect an unresolved V gene, and why the rest are absent is not known. The sample yields around 130,000 clones; about four fifths were counted once. The ten largest make up more than 1.4% of the sample. The material sequenced was PBMCs. Source of these receptors: a woman between 18 and 30 years old in good health and CMV-seronegative.

The chain's CDR3 is CATSRGSQGGTDTQYF. CDR3 DNA: TGTGCCACCAGCAGAGGGTCACAGGGCGGCACAGATACGCAGTATTTT. This chain joins TRBV15 and TRBJ2-3; tentative D call: TRBD1 (6 bases). The CDR3 consists of 16 residues. The germline V and J ends were trimmed by 1 base and 1 base, with 12 bases remaining between them. CDR1 is LNHNV, CDR2 YYDKDF, per germline (reference sequence).

CDR3 nucleotide sequence: TGCGCCAGCAACTACTCACCCCTCCACTTT. Amino acids: CASNYSPLHF. The chain couples TRBV10-2 to TRBJ1-6; D remains unclear. V was trimmed by 7 bases and J by 10 bases, leaving 5 bases between them. CDR3 length equals 10 residues. Germline-derived CDR1 and CDR2 are WSHSY and SAAADI.

The V call is TRBV11-2, the J call TRBJ2-1, with TRBD2 matching 8 bases. This CDR3 comprises 18 residues. Trimming took 4 bases from V and 3 from J; bases not matched to a gene: 14. Looked up from germline, CDR1 is SGHAT and CDR2 is FQNNGV. The CDR3 is CASSSYSRGSGSYNEQFF. CDR3 DNA sequence: TGTGCCAGCAGCTCATATTCCCGGGGAAGCGGGAGCTACAATGAGCAGTTCTTC.

Comment on this clone: An end of the junction does not agree with germline; a read error may underlie this. The J gene is TRBJ2-6, the V gene TRBV11-2; possibly TRBD1 for D (5 bases). Germline V CDR1 and CDR2: SGHAT, FQNNGV. The CDR3 length is 18 residues. CDR3 loop: CASSPTGNTHSGAKVLTF. The CDR3 region has the DNA TGTGCCAGCAGCCCGACGGGTAATACCCACTCTGGGGCCAAAGTCCTGACTTTC.

V gene TRBV6-5 combines with J gene TRBJ2-7; TRBD1 matches 8 bases. Germline V CDR1 and CDR2: MNHEY, SVGAGI. The trim removed 5 bases at V and 3 bases at J, leaving 9 bases unmatched. The CDR3 sequence is 15 residues long. DNA for the CDR3: TGTGCCAGCAGTCACGCCGGGACAGGTCACTACGAGCAGTACTTC. This gives the protein CASSHAGTGHYEQYF.

In regard to this clone: One junction end disagrees with the germline gene, perhaps due to a read error. The V and J genes are TRBV5-5 and TRBJ2-7, with D tentatively TRBD2 (5 bases). Germline V gives CDR1 SGHKS, CDR2 YYEKEE (reference sequence). The CDR3 totals 13 residues. This CDR3 is CASRFEGYYEQYF. The CDR3 nucleotides read TGTGCCAGCCGCTTTGAGGGTTACTACGAGCAGTACTTC.

The V gene is TRBV7-6, the J gene TRBJ1-2, with 7 nucleotides matching TRBD1. J lost 7 bases, V lost 4 bases, and 6 bases had no gene match. This CDR3 is 13 amino acids long. Germline-derived CDR1 and CDR2 are SGHVS and FNYEAQ. The CDR3 nucleotides are TGTGCCAGCAGCTCCGGGACAGTCGGTGGCTACACCTTC. This translates into CASSSGTVGGYTF.

The chain is built from TRBV7-2 and TRBJ2-1; TRBD2 might be the D (5 bases). This CDR3 region has 13 residues. Per germline, CDR1 SGHTA and CDR2 FQGNSA. Trimming removed 6 bases from V and 9 bases from J, with 15 bases in between. CDR3 amino acids: CASSNYASTEQFF. The CDR3 DNA reads TGTGCCAGCAGTAATTACGCTAGCACTGAGCAGTTCTTC.

The rearrangement joins TRBV7-2 to TRBJ1-5; 11 positions match TRBD1. This CDR3 has 15 amino acids. Germline CDR1 reads SGHTA; CDR2 reads FQGNSA. V lost 5 bases to trimming and J lost 5 bases; unmatched junction nucleotides: 5. The CDR3 loop reads CASSRDRGYDQPQHF. As DNA, the CDR3 is TGTGCCAGCAGCCGGGACAGGGGGTACGATCAGCCCCAGCATTTT.

V and J are TRBV9 and TRBJ2-7, with 10 bases fitting TRBD1. This CDR3 is built from 16 residues. The junction had 7 bases not matched to a gene; V was cut back by 1 base and J by 3 bases. The germline gives CDR1 SGDLS, CDR2 YYNGEE. CDR3 sequence: CASSVHPGQGFYEQYF. The CDR3 DNA reads TGTGCCAGCAGCGTACACCCGGGACAGGGGTTCTACGAGCAGTACTTC. Full variable domain (rest looked up from reference TRBV9 and TRBJ2-7): DSGVTQTPKHLITATGQRVTLRCSPRSGDLSVYWYQQSLDQGLQFLIQYYNGEERAKGNILERFSAQQFPDLHSELNLSSLELGDSALYFCASSVHPGQGFYEQYFGPGTRLTVT.

J is TRBJ1-1 and V is TRBV10-3; a weak D match, TRBD1 (5 bases). CDR1 is ENHRY and CDR2 is SYGVKD in the germline V gene. Trimming took off 5 bases at V and 11 bases at J, with 18 bases between the two ends. CDR3 length: 13 residues. CDR3 in DNA: TGTGCCATCAGTCACTCAGGGCCGTTGGGGGCTTTCTTT. Its protein is CAISHSGPLGAFF.

This clone was observed a single time. The rearrangement links TRBV7-2 to TRBJ1-2, with D unresolved. The V end was cut by 1 base, the J end by 8 bases, with 8 bases between. Germline CDR1 reads SGHTA; CDR2 reads FQGNSA. The CDR3 is 12 residues long. Here the CDR3 reads CASSLVPGGYTF. The CDR3 DNA sequence: TGTGCCAGCAGCTTAGTCCCGGGGGGCTACACCTTC.

In the case of this clone: The junction does not match germline at one end; this may be a read error. The chain uses TRBV14 and TRBJ2-4; D is possibly TRBD1 (6 bases). Germline V lookup: CDR1 SGHDN, CDR2 FVKESK. CDR3 length: 15 residues. The CDR3 reads CASSQGTAIKNSQYF. CDR3 nucleotides: TGTGCCAGCAGCCAAGGGACAGCCATCAAAAACAGTCAGTACTTC.

The chain has TRBV20-1 and TRBJ2-7; D may be TRBD2 (5 bases). V was cut by 6 bases and J by 2 bases, with 8 bases left in between. The CDR3 extends over 11 amino acids. Per the germline V gene, CDR1 is DFQATT and CDR2 is SNEGSKA (reference sequence). The CDR3 DNA reads as TGCAGTGCAGGACTCGCCTACGAGCAGTACTTC. Its translation is CSAGLAYEQYF.

The V call is TRBV7-9, the J call TRBJ2-1; D is perhaps TRBD2 (5 bases). With 5 bases removed from V and 0 bases from J, the gap between germline ends came to 11 bases. Per the germline V gene, CDR1 is SEHNR and CDR2 is FQNEAQ (reference sequence). This CDR3 has 15 amino acids. The CDR3 protein is CASSLTRDSYNEQFF. The CDR3 DNA reads TGTGCCAGCAGCCTTACTAGAGACTCCTACAATGAGCAGTTCTTC.

The chain is built from TRBV27 and TRBJ1-3, with 8 bases identical to TRBD1. V lost 4 bases, J lost 0 bases, and 8 bases stayed unmatched. CDR3 length: 17 amino acids. CDR1 is MNHEY and CDR2 is SMNVEV in the germline V gene (reference sequence). As DNA, the CDR3 is TGTGCCAGCAGTTATTCAGGACAGGGTATCTCTGGAAACACCATATATTTT. Its translation: CASSYSGQGISGNTIYF.

The chain is built from TRBV15 and TRBJ1-1; D is possibly TRBD1 (6 bases). The CDR3 runs 13 residues. V lost 8 bases, J lost 1 base, and 11 bases lay in between. Germline-derived CDR1 and CDR2 are LNHNV and YYDKDF (reference sequence). This chain's CDR3 is CATSQGSNTEAFF. CDR3 coding DNA: TGTGCCACCTCACAGGGATCGAACACTGAAGCTTTCTTT.

This sequence joins TRBV27 and TRBJ1-5; the match to TRBD1 covers 7 bases. J gave up 6 bases and V 6 bases, and 14 bases lay outside the gene matches. The CDR3 extends over 16 amino acids. In germline, CDR1 is MNHEY, CDR2 SMNVEV (reference sequence). Here the CDR3 DNA reads TGTGCCAGCAGCCCCCTAGACAGGGTCCGCGGTCAGCCCCAGCATTTT. Translation gives CASSPLDRVRGQPQHF.

The chain links TRBV14 to TRBJ2-4, with a weak D call TRBD2 (5 bases). The germline V gene has CDR1 SGHDN and CDR2 FVKESK. The length of the CDR3 is 16 residues. V lost 4 bases, J lost 1 base, and 14 bases lay in between. The CDR3 sequence is CASSLSRGLAKNIQYF. As DNA, the CDR3 is TGTGCCAGCAGCCTCAGTCGGGGTCTTGCCAAAAACATTCAGTACTTC.

This clone has just one count. J is TRBJ2-7 and V is TRBV11-1, with TRBD2 matching 12 bases. The CDR3 is 18 amino acids. V lost 1 base and J lost 0; bases outside the gene matches: 7. The germline V gene has CDR1 SGHAT and CDR2 FQDESV (reference sequence). The DNA of the CDR3 is TGTGCCAGCAGCTTAGTCCCCGGACTAGCGGGAACCTCCTACGAGCAGTACTTC. Residues: CASSLVPGLAGTSYEQYF.

The chain combines TRBV4-3 with TRBJ1-2; D gene ambiguous. The CDR3 consists of 14 residues. Trimming took 1 base from V and 2 from J, leaving 8 bases between them. The germline V gene encodes CDR1 LGHNA and CDR2 YSLEER. In nucleotides, the CDR3 is TGCGCCAGCAGCCAAGGTCTCGAGAACTATGGCTACACCTTC. It encodes CASSQGLENYGYTF.

The CDR3 DNA follows: TGTGCCAGTAGTCTTACAGGGGATGCAACTAATGAAAAACTGTTTTTT. This encodes CASSLTGDATNEKLFF. The chain carries TRBV19 and TRBJ1-4, with 7 bases that match TRBD1. The CDR3 runs to 16 residues. CDR1 and CDR2 from the germline V gene are LNHDA and SQIVND (reference sequence). Trimming took 5 bases from V and 0 from J; bases not matched to a gene: 6.

This clone was observed a single time. The J gene is TRBJ2-7, the V gene TRBV10-2, with 13 bases matching TRBD2. The CDR3 runs to 17 residues. Germline lookup yields CDR1 WSHSY and CDR2 SAAADI. The trim removed 6 bases at V and 2 bases at J, leaving 10 bases unmatched. CDR3 in DNA: TGCGCCAGCAGGGAAGGGACTAGCGGGACTGTTCCCTACGAGCAGTACTTC. The encoded protein is CASREGTSGTVPYEQYF.

The chain links TRBV5-1 to TRBJ2-1, with TRBD1 identical over 9 bases. Trimming cost V 0 bases and J 3 bases; bases outside gene matches: 4. There are 16 residues in the CDR3. CDR1 SGHRS and CDR2 YFSETQ come from the germline V gene. The CDR3 is CASSLGGQGFYNEQFF. The CDR3 bases are TGCGCCAGCAGCTTGGGGGGACAGGGATTCTACAATGAGCAGTTCTTC.

The chain joins TRBV15 to TRBJ1-3; D remains unclear. V was shortened by 5 bases and J by 0 bases, with 8 bases between the two germline ends. The CDR3 consists of 14 residues. CDR1 is LNHNV and CDR2 is YYDKDF in the germline V gene (reference sequence). The CDR3 protein is CATSPGLSGNTIYF. DNA for the CDR3: TGTGCCACCAGCCCTGGACTCTCTGGAAACACCATATATTTT.

The J gene is TRBJ2-1, the V gene TRBV7-2; D is perhaps TRBD1 (5 bases). The V and J ends lost 4 bases and 2 bases respectively, with 12 bases between them. The germline V gene has CDR1 SGHTA and CDR2 FQGNSA. CDR3 length: 15 amino acids. CDR3: CASSSDRATYNEQFF. CDR3 DNA sequence: TGTGCCAGCAGCTCAGACAGAGCCACCTACAATGAGCAGTTCTTC. The full variable domain, in which reference TRBV7-2 and TRBJ2-1 provide the parts outside the CDR3, is GAGVSQSPSNKVTEKGKDVELRCDPISGHTALYWYRQSLGQGLEFLIYFQGNSAPDKSGLPSDRFSAERTGGSVSTLTIQRTQQEDSAVYLCASSSDRATYNEQFFGPGTRLTVL.

The V call is TRBV7-3, the J call TRBJ1-1; a weak D match, TRBD1 (5 bases). This CDR3 has 15 amino acids. The germline V and J ends were trimmed by 5 bases and 0 bases, with 13 bases remaining between them. CDR1 SGHTA and CDR2 FQGTGA come from the germline V gene. CDR3 bases: TGTGCCAGCAGCCCCTCGGGGGGGATGAACACTGAAGCTTTCTTT. Translated, it gives CASSPSGGMNTEAFF.

The V gene is TRBV19, the J gene TRBJ1-2; 10 bases are a match to TRBD1. From germline, CDR1 is LNHDA and CDR2 SQIVND (reference sequence). Trimming cost V 5 bases and J 8 bases; bases outside gene matches: 8. The CDR3 has 14 residues. The CDR3 is CASSSGTGVWGYTF. The CDR3, as DNA: TGTGCCAGTAGTTCCGGGACAGGGGTCTGGGGCTACACCTTC.

This clone is a singleton in its sample. V is TRBV5-1 and J is TRBJ2-3; tentative D call: TRBD2 (5 bases). The CDR3 consists of 12 residues. With 5 bases removed from V and 5 bases from J, the gap between germline ends came to 9 bases. Germline CDR1 reads SGHRS; CDR2 reads YFSETQ. CDR3 amino acids: CASRADRDTQYF. The CDR3 DNA reads as TGCGCCAGCAGAGCGGATAGAGATACGCAGTATTTT.

The CDR3, as DNA: TGTGCCAGTAGTCCTCGACCCCGGACTAGCGACCGTGGGGATGAGCAGTTCTTC. Translating it yields CASSPRPRTSDRGDEQFF. V usage is TRBV19 and J usage is TRBJ2-1; 9 bases align to TRBD2. The length of the CDR3 is 18 residues. Per germline, CDR1 LNHDA and CDR2 SQIVND (reference sequence). Germline trimming cut 5 bases from V and 8 bases from J; bases unmatched to any gene: 19.

The V and J genes are TRBV10-3 and TRBJ2-1; 7 bases are a match to TRBD2. V shed 10 bases and J 4 bases; nucleotides not matched to a gene: 7. Germline V lookup: CDR1 ENHRY, CDR2 SYGVKD. The CDR3 is 13 residues long. The CDR3: CATRGRGYNEQFF. The CDR3 DNA reads as TGTGCCACCCGCGGGAGAGGGTACAATGAGCAGTTCTTC.

This chain links TRBV7-9 with TRBJ2-5, with a possible D match to TRBD1 (6 bases). V gave up 5 bases and J gave up 5 bases, with 18 bases separating them. This CDR3 is built from 15 residues. The germline CDR1 and CDR2 sequences are SEHNR and FQNEAQ (reference sequence). The CDR3 DNA reads TGTGCCAGCAGCCGTGACCAGGGGTTTTTGGAGACCCAGTACTTC. Encoded protein: CASSRDQGFLETQYF.